The next 5 T cell receptor beta chains were all read from a single sample in a study of T cell repertoires in cytomegalovirus infection. Each CDR3 protein is one row after TCRdb ran MiXCR on the reads. The table lists approximately 170,000 distinct CDR3 sequences, approximately 17% of them singletons. What was sequenced was CD8+ T cells from PBMCs. All receptors come from a human donor in good health (CMV status not recorded). Some clones in this sample may be carry-over from other donors' samples.

This clonotype was observed a handful of times. The rearrangement links TRBV14 to TRBJ1-6; D uncertain. This CDR3 spans 16 amino acids. Germline CDR1 reads SGHDN; CDR2 reads FVKESK. Trimming cost V 0 bases and J 9 bases, with 15 bases left between them. This CDR3 reads CASSQDYPVAGSPLHF. CDR3 coding DNA: TGTGCCAGCAGCCAAGATTATCCGGTCGCAGGTTCACCCCTCCACTTT. Full variable domain (rest looked up from reference TRBV14 and TRBJ1-6): EAGVTQFPSHSVIEKGQTVTLRCDPISGHDNLYWYRRVMGKEIKFLLHFVKESKQDESGMPNNRFLAERTGGTYSTLKVQPAELEDSGVYFCASSQDYPVAGSPLHFGNGTRLTVT.

The V gene is TRBV9, the J gene TRBJ2-1; D is undetermined. The length of the CDR3 is 13 residues. Germline-derived CDR1 and CDR2 are SGDLS and YYNGEE. The V and J ends lost 0 bases and 8 bases respectively, with 9 bases between them. The CDR3 DNA sequence: TGTGCCAGCAGCGTAGGGTCAGTCGATGAGCAGTTCTTC. As protein: CASSVGSVDEQFF.

The chain employs TRBV7-8 and TRBJ2-1; TRBD2 matches at 10 bases. With V trimmed by 5 bases and J by 6 bases, 7 bases remained unmatched. Germline lookup yields CDR1 SGHVS and CDR2 FQNEAQ. The CDR3 sequence is 15 residues long. The CDR3 nucleotides are TGTGCCAGCAGCGAAGCGGGGGGGCCTGGCAATGAGCAGTTCTTC. The encoded protein is CASSEAGGPGNEQFF.

This clonotype was seen repeatedly, ten times or more. The chain couples TRBV7-2 to TRBJ2-7; 11 bases are a match to TRBD2. Trimming took 5 bases from V and 5 from J; bases not matched to a gene: 8. The CDR3 contains 15 residues. From germline, CDR1 is SGHTA and CDR2 FQGNSA. CDR3 residues: CASSHLSGRGDEQYF. CDR3 bases: TGTGCCAGCAGCCACCTTAGCGGGAGGGGGGACGAGCAGTACTTC. Complete variable domain (other parts from reference TRBV7-2 and TRBJ2-7): GAGVSQSPSNKVTEKGKDVELRCDPISGHTALYWYRQSLGQGLEFLIYFQGNSAPDKSGLPSDRFSAERTGGSVSTLTIQRTQQEDSAVYLCASSHLSGRGDEQYFGPGTRLTVT.

This clonotype turned up a few times. A clone one base away is much larger, so this may be a read error. The V gene is TRBV7-4, the J gene TRBJ2-7; 7 positions match TRBD1. The CDR3 covers 14 residues. The V gene end was trimmed by 5 bases and the J gene end by 5 bases; junction bases not matched to a gene: 9. CDR1 is SGHVT, CDR2 SQSDAQ, per germline. CDR3 in DNA: TGTGCCAGCAGCCCCAGACGGGACAGCAACGAGCAGTACTTC. As protein: CASSPRRDSNEQYF.